What follows are 24 T cell receptor beta chains derived from one specimen sequenced in a study of T cells after somatic rescue of genetic block. This table comes from immunoSEQ multiplex PCR, and its TCRdb copy is limited to in-frame clones, with some not included. The data hold about 88,000 clones, with 70% to 90% observed a single time. The sequenced material came from peripheral blood mononuclear cells (PBMCs). The receptors were sampled from a woman in her late teens or twenties.

J is TRBJ1-1 and V is TRBV11-2; D might be TRBD1 (5 bases). Per the germline V gene, CDR1 is SGHAT and CDR2 is FQNNGV. V was clipped by 5 bases and J by 3 bases, with 10 bases between them. The CDR3 runs 13 residues. CDR3 residues: CASSLGGDTEAFF. CDR3 bases: TGTGCCAGCAGCCTGGGAGGGGACACTGAAGCTTTCTTT.

The table lists this clone with a count of one. The V call is TRBV19, the J call TRBJ1-1, with 7 positions matching TRBD1. The CDR3 contains 13 residues. V lost 10 bases, J lost 4 bases, and 9 bases stayed unmatched. Germline values: CDR1 LNHDA, CDR2 SQIVND (reference sequence). In DNA form, the CDR3 reads TGTGCCAAACAGCGACAGGGATCCACTGAAGCTTTCTTT. The encoded protein is CAKQRQGSTEAFF.

This clone has only a few counts. The chain carries TRBV7-9 and TRBJ1-1, with 8 bases lining up with TRBD1. The trim removed 10 bases at V and 11 bases at J, leaving 3 bases unmatched. There are 9 residues in the CDR3. Germline V gene lookup returns CDR1 SEHNR and CDR2 FQNEAQ (reference sequence). DNA for the CDR3: TGTGCCACACAGGGGGGCGCTTTCTTT. Residues: CATQGGAFF.

The gene calls are TRBV9 and TRBJ2-7; TRBD1 matches at 8 bases. V shed 0 bases and J 6 bases; nucleotides not matched to a gene: 14. The CDR3 contains 17 residues. Germline CDR1 and CDR2: SGDLS and YYNGEE. This CDR3 is CASSVAVKGQGGSEQYF. The CDR3 DNA is TGTGCCAGCAGCGTAGCCGTCAAAGGACAGGGAGGCAGCGAGCAGTACTTC.

V and J are TRBV7-8 and TRBJ2-2; tentatively, D is TRBD1 (6 bases). This CDR3 has 17 amino acids. Germline-derived CDR1 and CDR2 are SGHVS and FQNEAQ. The V gene lost 1 base and the J gene lost 0 bases, with 12 bases spanning the gap. CDR3 DNA sequence: TGTGCCAGCAGCTTAGTGCGAGGACAGCCGAACACCGGGGAGCTGTTTTTT. This codes for CASSLVRGQPNTGELFF.

CDR3 loop: CASSDLGFYYEQYF. The CDR3 bases are TGTGCCAGCAGTGATCTGGGGTTTTACTACGAGCAGTACTTC. The chain has TRBV6-1 and TRBJ2-7, with D unresolved. The CDR3 is 14 amino acids. Trimming left V 3 bases short and J 3 bases short, with 12 bases between. Germline V gene sequence: CDR1 MNHNS, CDR2 SASEGT.

J is TRBJ2-7 and V is TRBV5-1; D is unclear. CDR1 is SGHRS, CDR2 YFSETQ, per germline. The V end was cut by 1 base, the J end by 0 bases, with 20 bases between. This CDR3 has 18 amino acids. The CDR3 protein is CASSLWSGASTRSYEQYF. The DNA of the CDR3 is TGCGCCAGCAGCTTGTGGTCGGGTGCCTCCACCCGCTCCTACGAGCAGTACTTC.

The chain combines TRBV6-6 with TRBJ2-7; 7 bases are shared with TRBD2. The CDR3 runs 13 residues. Looked up from germline, CDR1 is MNHNY and CDR2 is SVGAGI (reference sequence). With 11 bases clipped from V and 7 bases from J, the junction kept 14 bases outside the gene matches. CDR3 in DNA: TGTGCCGCGCGGGAGTCTGGATCGGGAGAGCAGTACTTC. Its translation is CAARESGSGEQYF.

V is TRBV2 and J is TRBJ1-5; the D gene is possibly TRBD1 (5 bases). Germline loops: CDR1 SNHLY, CDR2 FYNNEI. The CDR3 runs to 13 residues. Between the trimmed V and J ends, which lost 7 bases and 4 bases, there was a span of 11 bases. CDR3 protein: CASKPGQNQPQHF. Here the CDR3 DNA reads TGTGCCAGCAAGCCAGGGCAAAATCAGCCCCAGCATTTT.

This chain connects TRBV4-1 to TRBJ1-5, with 7 bases matching TRBD1. The CDR3 loop spans 18 amino acids. Germline trimming cut 0 bases from V and 6 bases from J; bases unmatched to any gene: 14. Germline V CDR1 and CDR2: MGHRA, YSYEKL. The CDR3 DNA is TGCGCCAGCAGCCAAGACCCTAGCCCGACAGGGCGGTTTCAGCCCCAGCATTTT. Its translation: CASSQDPSPTGRFQPQHF.

The CDR3 coding sequence is TGTGCCAGCAGTTCCGGGACCACCGGGGAGGAGACCCAGTACTTC. It encodes CASSSGTTGEETQYF. V usage is TRBV27 and J usage is TRBJ2-5, with D possibly called TRBD1 or TRBD2 (5 bases each). Trimming removed 4 bases from V and 5 bases from J, with 17 bases in between. The CDR3 runs 15 residues. Germline CDR1 MNHEY, CDR2 SMNVEV (reference sequence).

The chain carries TRBV5-1 and TRBJ2-7; 14 positions agree with TRBD2. Germline assignment: CDR1 SGHRS and CDR2 YFSETQ. The trim removed 0 bases at V and 5 bases at J, leaving 1 base unmatched. The CDR3 consists of 15 residues. Written as DNA, the CDR3 is TGCGCCAGCAGCTTGGGACTAGCGGGAGGGAACGAGCAGTACTTC. This sequence encodes CASSLGLAGGNEQYF.

V and J are TRBV18 and TRBJ1-3, with no clear D. V lost 1 base to trimming and J lost 0 bases, with 10 bases between them. This CDR3 spans 16 amino acids. The germline gives CDR1 KGHSH, CDR2 LQKENI. The CDR3 DNA reads TGTGCCAGCTCACCACTTGCCAGCCACTCTGGAAACACCATATATTTT. It codes for CASSPLASHSGNTIYF.

The V call is TRBV6-6, the J call TRBJ2-1; D call uncertain. CDR1 and CDR2 (germline): MNHNY, SVGAGI (reference sequence). The ends were cut back, 2 bases at V and 0 bases at J, with 8 bases in the middle. The CDR3 totals 15 residues. Here the CDR3 DNA reads TGTGCCAGCAGTTACCTCGTGGGCTCCTACAATGAGCAGTTCTTC. Residues: CASSYLVGSYNEQFF.

The rearrangement joins TRBV15 to TRBJ1-2; D remains ambiguous. Germline CDR1 is LNHNV and CDR2 is YYDKDF (reference sequence). CDR3 length: 13 residues. V shed 0 bases and J shed 7 bases, with 9 bases lying between them. CDR3 in amino acids: CATSRDRSAGYTF. In DNA, the CDR3 is TGTGCCACCAGCAGAGATCGGAGCGCTGGCTACACCTTC.

The chain is built from TRBV28 and TRBJ2-7; D possibly corresponds to TRBD1 (5 bases). Looked up from germline, CDR1 is MDHEN and CDR2 is SYDVKM. V gave up 7 bases and J gave up 3 bases, with 22 bases separating them. The CDR3 spans 16 residues. CDR3 amino acids: CASNSARQGRLYEQYF. CDR3 sequence (DNA): TGTGCCAGCAATTCTGCCCGTCAGGGCCGACTCTACGAGCAGTACTTC.

This sequence joins TRBV27 and TRBJ2-7; D is unresolved. The CDR3 extends over 16 amino acids. CDR1 and CDR2 from the germline V gene are MNHEY and SMNVEV (reference sequence). Trimming took 8 bases from V and 1 from J, leaving 21 bases between them. CDR3 in amino acids: CASGKDVGHGSYEQYF. CDR3 DNA: TGTGCCAGCGGCAAAGACGTAGGGCACGGTTCCTACGAGCAGTACTTC.

In DNA form, the CDR3 reads TGTGCCAGCAGCTTAGGCATACCCTACGAGCAGTACTTC. Translated: CASSLGIPYEQYF. J is TRBJ2-7 and V is TRBV11-1; D not certain. CDR3 size: 13 residues. The germline V gene encodes CDR1 SGHAT and CDR2 FQDESV (reference sequence). The V end was cut by 1 base, the J end by 2 bases, with 6 bases between. Looking up the rest from reference TRBV11-1 and TRBJ2-7 gives the full variable domain: EAEVAQSPRYKITEKSQAVAFWCDPISGHATLYWYRQILGQGPELLVQFQDESVVDDSQLPKDRFSAERLKGVDSTLKIQPAELGDSAMYLCASSLGIPYEQYFGPGTRLTVT.

The chain has TRBV5-6 and TRBJ1-2, with 9 bases lining up with TRBD1. This CDR3 is 15 amino acids long. Trimming cost V 4 bases and J 0 bases; bases outside gene matches: 4. Per germline, CDR1 SGHDT and CDR2 YYEEEE. The CDR3 region has the DNA TGTGCCAGCAGCCATTACAGGGGGCCTAACTATGGCTACACCTTC. Translated: CASSHYRGPNYGYTF.

CDR3 sequence (DNA): TGTGCCAGCAGCCGGGGACAAGGGGTCGGGAATGAGCAGTTCTTC. Its translation is CASSRGQGVGNEQFF. This rearrangement joins TRBV6-6 to TRBJ2-1, with a possible D match to TRBD1 (6 bases). The V gene lost 6 bases and the J gene lost 7 bases, with 19 bases spanning the gap. The CDR3 has 15 residues. Germline V gene lookup returns CDR1 MNHNY and CDR2 SVGAGI (reference sequence).

The chain uses TRBV28 and TRBJ1-4, with D uncertain. The CDR3 is 12 amino acids. V lost 6 bases to trimming and J lost 7 bases, with 9 bases between them. The germline CDR1 and CDR2 sequences are MDHEN and SYDVKM. CDR3 protein: CASRSGLEKLFF. As DNA, the CDR3 is TGTGCCAGCAGATCCGGGCTTGAAAAACTGTTTTTT.

A few counts support this clone. The V call is TRBV27, the J call TRBJ1-5; a weak D match, TRBD1 (5 bases). The V gene's germline CDR1 is MNHEY and CDR2 SMNVEV (reference sequence). V was clipped by 8 bases and J by 0 bases, with 8 bases between them. This CDR3 is built from 13 residues. CDR3 protein: CASRTHSNQPQHF. CDR3 coding DNA: TGTGCCAGCCGGACACATAGCAATCAGCCCCAGCATTTT.

The J gene is TRBJ2-7, the V gene TRBV9, with 9 bases identical to TRBD1. The CDR3 length is 14 residues. V gave up 3 bases and J gave up 4 bases; unmatched junction bases: 5. The germline V gene encodes CDR1 SGDLS and CDR2 YYNGEE. CDR3: CASSAGQGTYEQYF. In nucleotides, the CDR3 is TGTGCCAGCAGCGCGGGACAGGGTACGTACGAGCAGTACTTC.

The J gene is TRBJ2-7, the V gene TRBV4-3; 8 bases are shared with TRBD2. The J segment lost 3 bases and the V segment lost 1 base, leaving 5 bases of the junction unmatched. CDR1 is LGHNA and CDR2 is YSLEER in the germline V gene. CDR3 length equals 15 residues. This chain's CDR3 is CASSQGAGGLYEQYF. The CDR3 bases are TGCGCCAGCAGCCAAGGGGCGGGAGGTCTCTACGAGCAGTACTTC.